These 27 T cell receptor beta chains share one sample of origin, sequenced in a study of immune evolution from preneoplasia to lung adenocarcinoma. Generated by immunoSEQ multiplex PCR, the TCRdb table keeps only in-frame clones and is missing some. The sample shows about 3,800 clones, 81% of them seen only once. Sequencing input: FFPE adjacent normal lung tissue. The receptors shown here come from a person aged 65-85 years with lung adenocarcinoma.

The V gene is TRBV9, the J gene TRBJ1-3; D is possibly TRBD1 (6 bases). This CDR3 is 17 amino acids long. Germline V gene lookup returns CDR1 SGDLS and CDR2 YYNGEE. The V and J ends lost 4 bases and 1 base respectively, with 18 bases between them. CDR3 bases: TGTGCCAGCAGCTTCCCTGAGGGGGGGGCATCTGGAAACACCATATATTTT. This translates into CASSFPEGGASGNTIYF.

The chain links TRBV29-1 to TRBJ2-1; D gene uncertain. This CDR3 comprises 12 residues. Per germline, CDR1 SQVTM and CDR2 ANQGSEA. Trimming cost V 4 bases and J 9 bases, with 13 bases left between them. The CDR3 DNA is TGCAGCGTTGGAGGATCGGCCGGTGAGCAGTTCTTC. Translated, it gives CSVGGSAGEQFF.

This clone appeared a few times. The V and J genes are TRBV2 and TRBJ2-7; 8 nucleotides match TRBD2. Germline V gene sequence: CDR1 SNHLY, CDR2 FYNNEI. There are 13 residues in the CDR3. V shed 8 bases, J shed 6 bases, and the junction held 9 bases outside the gene matches. The CDR3 region has the DNA TGTGCCAGCCGTGGGACTAGGAACGGCGAGCAGTACTTC. This sequence encodes CASRGTRNGEQYF.

The chain combines TRBV10-3 with TRBJ1-4; the D is unclear. The CDR3 is made up of 15 amino acids. V gave up 6 bases and J gave up 0 bases, with 11 bases separating them. The germline V gene encodes CDR1 ENHRY and CDR2 SYGVKD. This chain's CDR3 is CAISQERSTNEKLFF. Here the CDR3 DNA reads TGTGCCATCAGCCAGGAGCGATCAACTAATGAAAAACTGTTTTTT.

This chain links TRBV19 with TRBJ2-1; TRBD2 agrees at 7 bases. Looked up from germline, CDR1 is LNHDA and CDR2 is SQIVND (reference sequence). J was trimmed by 0 bases and V by 6 bases; bases with no gene match: 5. This CDR3 spans 15 amino acids. DNA for the CDR3: TGTGCCAGTAGGCCGGGAGGTGGCTCCTACAATGAGCAGTTCTTC. Translated, it gives CASRPGGGSYNEQFF.

V is TRBV7-2 and J is TRBJ1-1; D is unresolved. V dropped 2 bases and J dropped 11 bases, with 12 bases sitting between them. This CDR3 region has 12 residues. Germline V gene sequence: CDR1 SGHTA, CDR2 FQGNSA. The DNA of the CDR3 is TGTGCCAGCAGCTTATTGGGCAGTCGGGCTTTCTTT. Encoded protein: CASSLLGSRAFF.

This clone was seen a few times. The genes are TRBV11-1 and TRBJ1-1; D may be TRBD1 (6 bases). This CDR3 is built from 13 residues. In germline, CDR1 is SGHAT, CDR2 FQDESV (reference sequence). Between the trimmed V and J ends, which lost 3 bases and 4 bases, there was a span of 9 bases. This CDR3 reads CASSFGQTTEAFF. The CDR3 DNA follows: TGTGCCAGCAGCTTTGGACAGACCACTGAAGCTTTCTTT.

V usage is TRBV25-1 and J usage is TRBJ1-1; D unclear. The CDR3 spans 13 residues. The V and J ends lost 3 bases and 6 bases respectively, with 11 bases between them. The V gene's germline CDR1 is MGHDK and CDR2 SYGVNS. In DNA, the CDR3 is TGTGCCAGCAGTGAGCCATCTGGTCCTGAAGCTTTCTTT. This sequence encodes CASSEPSGPEAFF.

This chain links TRBV4-2 with TRBJ2-3; D gene uncertain. V was shortened by 0 bases and J by 5 bases, with 6 bases between the two germline ends. The CDR3 is 13 amino acids. CDR1 is LGHNA, CDR2 YNFKEQ, per germline. This CDR3 reads CASSQEGLDTQYF. Here the CDR3 DNA reads TGTGCCAGCAGCCAAGAGGGTCTAGATACGCAGTATTTT.

This chain joins TRBV5-1 and TRBJ2-5, with 7 bases identical to TRBD1. CDR3 size: 15 residues. Per the germline V gene, CDR1 is SGHRS and CDR2 is YFSETQ. Trimming removed 5 bases from V and 2 bases from J; junction bases left unmatched: 9. The CDR3 spells CASRSRGTEQETQYF. CDR3 sequence (DNA): TGCGCCAGCAGATCAAGGGGGACAGAACAAGAGACCCAGTACTTC.

The V call is TRBV4-1, the J call TRBJ2-7; 9 bases are shared with TRBD2. CDR3 length: 16 residues. Germline CDR1 reads MGHRA; CDR2 reads YSYEKL. V lost 1 base and J lost 5; bases outside the gene matches: 9. The CDR3 here is CASSQVVTSGYDEQYF. The CDR3, as DNA: TGCGCCAGCAGCCAAGTTGTGACTAGCGGTTATGACGAGCAGTACTTC.

The chain joins TRBV10-3 to TRBJ2-5, with D maybe TRBD1 (5 bases). Trimming removed 2 bases from V and 0 bases from J, with 7 bases in between. The V gene's germline CDR1 is ENHRY and CDR2 SYGVKD. The CDR3 length is 14 residues. The CDR3 protein is CAISERQYQETQYF. The DNA of the CDR3 is TGTGCCATCAGTGAGAGACAGTACCAAGAGACCCAGTACTTC.

The chain recombines TRBV7-2 with TRBJ1-5, with D maybe TRBD1 (5 bases). CDR3 size: 14 residues. Trimming removed 1 base at V and 8 bases at J, with 12 bases between. The germline V gene encodes CDR1 SGHTA and CDR2 FQGNSA. The CDR3 loop is CASSLVSGGEPQHF. The CDR3 DNA reads TGTGCCAGCAGCTTAGTGTCGGGAGGGGAGCCCCAGCATTTT.

The chain couples TRBV6-5 to TRBJ2-7, with D tentatively TRBD1 or TRBD2 (5 bases each). Germline assignment: CDR1 MNHEY and CDR2 SVGAGI. Trimming removed 1 base from V and 4 bases from J, with 8 bases in between. This CDR3 region has 13 residues. The CDR3 DNA sequence: TGTGCCAGCAGTTACTGGGACGGGTACGAGCAGTACTTC. It encodes CASSYWDGYEQYF.

V gene TRBV5-1 combines with J gene TRBJ1-1; unclear D gene. V was pared by 0 bases and J by 1 base, with 4 bases between. Per the germline V gene, CDR1 is SGHRS and CDR2 is YFSETQ. The CDR3 runs 13 residues. The CDR3: CASSLVRNTEAFF. CDR3 nucleotide sequence: TGCGCCAGCAGCTTGGTGAGGAACACTGAAGCTTTCTTT.

This chain connects TRBV30 to TRBJ2-2; D remains unclear. The germline V gene encodes CDR1 GTSNPN and CDR2 SVGIG (reference sequence). The CDR3 is 13 residues long. V lost 1 base to trimming and J lost 0 bases, with 3 bases between them. CDR3 residues: CAWSASNTGELFF. The CDR3 DNA follows: TGTGCCTGGAGTGCCTCGAACACCGGGGAGCTGTTTTTT.

This clone was observed once. The CDR3 DNA is TGTGCCAGCAGCGGAGGTTTAGCGGGATTTTTTGGGAATGAGCAGTTCTTC. Translated, it gives CASSGGLAGFFGNEQFF. The V gene is TRBV11-2, the J gene TRBJ2-1; 8 bases fit TRBD2. The V and J ends lost 5 bases and 7 bases, in that order; junction bases with no gene match: 16. This CDR3 is built from 17 residues. CDR1 is SGHAT and CDR2 is FQNNGV in the germline V gene.

In this sample, this clone turned up a few times. V usage is TRBV14 and J usage is TRBJ2-7; 7 bases are a match to TRBD2. The CDR3 contains 16 residues. V lost 0 bases and J lost 4; bases outside the gene matches: 9. The germline V gene has CDR1 SGHDN and CDR2 FVKESK. CDR3 in amino acids: CASSQDEGLAAYEQYF. The CDR3 region has the DNA TGTGCCAGCAGCCAAGATGAGGGTCTAGCGGCTTACGAGCAGTACTTC.

The chain uses TRBV30 and TRBJ1-2; tentative D call: TRBD1 (6 bases). CDR1 GTSNPN and CDR2 SVGIG come from the germline V gene (reference sequence). This CDR3 is 12 amino acids long. V lost 5 bases and J 6 bases, leaving 13 bases between the germline ends. The CDR3 coding sequence is TGTGCCTGGCATGGACAGCTCCATGGCTACACCTTC. The encoded protein is CAWHGQLHGYTF.

This chain uses TRBV11-3 with TRBJ2-7, with D possibly TRBD2 on 6 matching bases. The CDR3 is made up of 12 amino acids. Germline V gene data show CDR1 as SGHNT and CDR2 as YENEEA. The V end lost 2 bases, the J end lost 6 bases, and 8 bases lay between the germline ends. CDR3 coding DNA: TGTGCCAGCAGCTTACCCGGGGGCGAGCAGTACTTC. It codes for CASSLPGGEQYF.

In DNA form, the CDR3 reads TGCGCCAGCAGCCGGAGTATGGCGTACACCGGGGAGCTGTTTTTT. This encodes CASSRSMAYTGELFF. V is TRBV5-1 and J is TRBJ2-2; D is ambiguous. There are 15 residues in the CDR3. V lost 4 bases, J lost 3 bases, and 13 bases lay in between. From germline, CDR1 is SGHRS and CDR2 YFSETQ.

This clone was detected a few times. The chain joins TRBV14 to TRBJ2-3; 8 bases align to TRBD2. Germline CDR1 SGHDN, CDR2 FVKESK. Trimming cost V 8 bases and J 2 bases; bases outside gene matches: 15. This CDR3 is 17 amino acids long. The CDR3 here is CASRKTGGGRSTDTQYF. In nucleotides, the CDR3 is TGTGCCAGCCGAAAGACCGGAGGCGGGAGGTCCACAGATACGCAGTATTTT. Variable domain in full (rest from reference TRBV14 and TRBJ2-3): EAGVTQFPSHSVIEKGQTVTLRCDPISGHDNLYWYRRVMGKEIKFLLHFVKESKQDESGMPNNRFLAERTGGTYSTLKVQPAELEDSGVYFCASRKTGGGRSTDTQYFGPGTRLTVL.

V usage is TRBV7-2 and J usage is TRBJ2-3, with 11 bases matching TRBD2. From germline, CDR1 is SGHTA and CDR2 FQGNSA. CDR3 length: 15 residues. The V gene end was trimmed by 3 bases and the J gene end by 3 bases; junction bases not matched to a gene: 2. This CDR3 reads CASSFSGGATDTQYF. CDR3 bases: TGTGCCAGCAGCTTTAGCGGGGGGGCAACAGATACGCAGTATTTT.

The chain carries TRBV6-5 and TRBJ1-5, with D maybe TRBD1 (6 bases). Germline CDR1 and CDR2: MNHEY and SVGAGI. Trimming shortened V by 4 bases and J by 6 bases, and 19 bases separated the two germline ends. This CDR3 contains 16 residues. The chain's CDR3 is CASSSLGGRGGQPQHF. CDR3 DNA sequence: TGTGCCAGCAGTTCCTTAGGGGGGAGAGGGGGTCAGCCCCAGCATTTT.

The chain is built from TRBV28 and TRBJ1-2; possibly TRBD1 for D (6 bases). This CDR3 comprises 12 residues. V gave up 10 bases and J gave up 6 bases, with 15 bases separating them. Germline V gene sequence: CDR1 MDHEN, CDR2 SYDVKM. The CDR3 DNA reads TGTGCCATCAGGGAACAGGGTAATGGCTACACCTTC. The encoded protein is CAIREQGNGYTF.

The chain couples TRBV25-1 to TRBJ2-1, with TRBD2 matching over 10 bases. The V and J ends lost 3 bases and 7 bases, in that order; junction bases with no gene match: 6. The germline CDR1 and CDR2 sequences are MGHDK and SYGVNS. The CDR3 has 15 amino acids. CDR3 nucleotides: TGTGCCAGCAGTGACCTAGCGGGAGATCGGAATGAGCAGTTCTTC. Amino acids: CASSDLAGDRNEQFF. The whole variable domain, filled in from reference TRBV25-1 and TRBJ2-1, reads EADIYQTPRYLVIGTGKKITLECSQTMGHDKMYWYQQDPGMELHLIHYSYGVNSTEKGDLSSESTVSRIRTEHFPLTLESARPSHTSQYLCASSDLAGDRNEQFFGPGTRLTVL.

The rearrangement joins TRBV30 to TRBJ2-7; possibly TRBD1 for D (6 bases). This CDR3 is 15 amino acids long. Germline assignment: CDR1 GTSNPN and CDR2 SVGIG (reference sequence). V shed 0 bases and J shed 5 bases, with 17 bases lying between them. The CDR3 reads CAWSVPRQGIDEQYF. The CDR3 DNA follows: TGTGCCTGGAGTGTACCCCGCCAGGGGATAGACGAGCAGTACTTC. Variable domain in full (rest from reference TRBV30 and TRBJ2-7): SQTIHQWPATLVQPVGSPLSLECTVEGTSNPNLYWYRQAAGRGLQLLFYSVGIGQISSEVPQNLSASRPQDRQFILSSKKLLLSDSGFYLCAWSVPRQGIDEQYFGPGTRLTVT.